A selection of T cell receptor beta chains follows, all from one sample in a study of blood T cell repertoires in COVID-19. Sequenced by immunoSEQ multiplex PCR; TCRdb stores in-frame clones only, minus some. The table includes hundreds of thousands of clones, nearly 90% detected once. The sequenced sample consisted of PBMCs or T cells enriched from blood (not recorded which). These receptors were taken from a woman aged 18 to 35 with acute COVID-19. Both conserved end residues are trimmed from each CDR3. Each record gives: V gene, J gene, CDR3 protein.

v_gene: TRBV7-2
j_gene: TRBJ2-5
CDR3aa: ASSSTGGETQY

v_gene: TRBV7-2
j_gene: TRBJ1-2
CDR3aa: ASSKHDSVGYT

v_gene: TRBV6-5
j_gene: TRBJ2-2
CDR3aa: ASTRTANTGELF

v_gene: TRBV5-1
j_gene: TRBJ2-1
CDR3aa: ASSVRDRGYNEQF

v_gene: TRBV5-6
j_gene: TRBJ1-2
CDR3aa: ASSLAGVNGYT

v_gene: TRBV21-1
j_gene: TRBJ1-6
CDR3aa: ASSSQPGQGRSTYNSPLH

v_gene: TRBV20-1
j_gene: TRBJ2-3
CDR3aa: TPSTDTQY

v_gene: TRBV27
j_gene: TRBJ1-2
CDR3aa: ASMGGRNGYT

v_gene: TRBV18
j_gene: TRBJ2-7
CDR3aa: ASSLGALRIDEQY

v_gene: TRBV7-7
j_gene: TRBJ1-2
CDR3aa: ASSPRTGANYGYT

v_gene: TRBV12-3/TRBV12-4
j_gene: TRBJ2-3
CDR3aa: ASSLAGLDTQY